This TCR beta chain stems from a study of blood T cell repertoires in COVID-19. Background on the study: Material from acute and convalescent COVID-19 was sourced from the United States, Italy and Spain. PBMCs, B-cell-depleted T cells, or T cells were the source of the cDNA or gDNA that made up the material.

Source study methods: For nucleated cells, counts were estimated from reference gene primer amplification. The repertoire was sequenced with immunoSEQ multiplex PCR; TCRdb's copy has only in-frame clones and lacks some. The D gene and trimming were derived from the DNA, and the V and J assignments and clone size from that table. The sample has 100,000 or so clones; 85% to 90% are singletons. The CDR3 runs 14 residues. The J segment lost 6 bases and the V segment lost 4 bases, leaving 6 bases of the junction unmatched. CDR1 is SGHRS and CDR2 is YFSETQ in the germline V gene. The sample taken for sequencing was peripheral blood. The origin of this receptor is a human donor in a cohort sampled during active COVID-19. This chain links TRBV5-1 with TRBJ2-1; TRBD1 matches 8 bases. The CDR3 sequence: CASSADRVRNEQFF. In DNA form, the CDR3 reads TGCGCCAGCAGCGCGGACAGGGTACGCAATGAGCAGTTCTTC.